A few counts support the clone carrying this TCR beta chain. Trimming at V came to 2 bases and at J to 4 bases, leaving 3 bases not matched to a gene. The CDR3 runs to 14 residues. The germline V gene encodes CDR1 SGHRS and CDR2 YFSETQ. These data originate in a study of blood T cell repertoires in COVID-19. About the study: Samples taken during acute and convalescent COVID-19 were collected in the United States, Italy and Spain. In each case, the material was cDNA or gDNA derived from T cells, B-cell-depleted T cells, or PBMCs.

Generated by immunoSEQ multiplex PCR, the TCRdb table keeps only in-frame clones and is missing some. The repertoire holds approximately 83,000 clones, with 88% as singletons. This TCR was recovered from a man between 65 and 85 years old with acute or convalescent COVID-19. The specimen was peripheral blood. The rearrangement uses TRBV5-1 and TRBJ1-2; 9 bases fit TRBD1. The CDR3 bases are TGCGCCAGCAGCTTAACAGGGGGCAGCTATGGCTACACCTTC. This translates into CASSLTGGSYGYTF.